This T cell receptor beta chain emerged from a study of radiation and T cells in renal cell carcinoma. Only in-frame clones appear in the TCRdb table, and some are missing; sequencing was by immunoSEQ multiplex PCR. Of around 170,000 clones listed, around 89% were seen once; the top ten hold approximately 10%. General study findings and limits: Top tumor clonotypes rose in blood 2 weeks post-radiation, then contracted. No pretreatment tumor biopsies were available for baseline clonotypes.

On this clone: No antigen is known for it.

The germline CDR1 and CDR2 sequences are SGHVS and FQNEAQ. Trimming cost V 5 bases and J 2 bases, with 12 bases left between them. This CDR3 spans 15 amino acids. The time point is: blood 4 weeks post-SBRT, at nephrectomy. As to treatment: 15 Gy SBRT to primary tumor, nephrectomy 4 weeks later. Nephrectomy followed 15 Gy stereotactic body radiation by 4 weeks. This sequence was found in a woman aged 45-65 years with renal cell carcinoma. V is TRBV7-8 and J is TRBJ2-2; D gene ambiguous. The sequencing here drew on blood, taken from a patient whose treatment included radiotherapy and nephrectomy. CDR3 DNA: TGTGCCAGCAGCCCAAACGTGGGAAACACCGGGGAGCTGTTTTTT. It specifies CASSPNVGNTGELFF.